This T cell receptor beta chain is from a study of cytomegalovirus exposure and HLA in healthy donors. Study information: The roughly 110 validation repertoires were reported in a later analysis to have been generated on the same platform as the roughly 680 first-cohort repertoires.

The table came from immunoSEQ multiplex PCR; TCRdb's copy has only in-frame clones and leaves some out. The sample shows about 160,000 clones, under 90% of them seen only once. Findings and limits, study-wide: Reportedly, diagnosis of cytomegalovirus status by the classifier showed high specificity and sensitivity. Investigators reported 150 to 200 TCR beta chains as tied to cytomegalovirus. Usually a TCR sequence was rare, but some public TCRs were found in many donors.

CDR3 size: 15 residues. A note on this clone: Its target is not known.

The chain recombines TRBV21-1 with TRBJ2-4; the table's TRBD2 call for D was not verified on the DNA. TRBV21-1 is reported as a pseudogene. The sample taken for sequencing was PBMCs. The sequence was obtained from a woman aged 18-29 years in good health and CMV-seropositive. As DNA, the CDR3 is TGTGCCAGCAGCAAGACGACTAGCGTCAAAAACATTCAGTACTTC. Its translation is CASSKTTSVKNIQYF.